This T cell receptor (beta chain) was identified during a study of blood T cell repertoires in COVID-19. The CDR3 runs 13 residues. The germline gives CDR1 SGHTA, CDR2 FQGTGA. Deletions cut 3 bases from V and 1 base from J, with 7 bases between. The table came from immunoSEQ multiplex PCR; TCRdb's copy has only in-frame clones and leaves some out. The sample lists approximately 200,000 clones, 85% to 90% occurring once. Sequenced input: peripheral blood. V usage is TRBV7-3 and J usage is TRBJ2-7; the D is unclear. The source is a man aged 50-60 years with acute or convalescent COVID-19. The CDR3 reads CASSFGQSYEQYF. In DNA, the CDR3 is TGTGCCAGCAGCTTTGGGCAGTCCTACGAGCAGTACTTC.